The T cell receptor beta chain under discussion was sequenced for a study of B cell selection in AIRE deficiency. The CDR3 runs to 18 residues. The junction had 13 bases not matched to a gene; V was cut back by 5 bases and J by 3 bases. Germline CDR1 and CDR2: SGHAT and FQNNGV. Sorting defined conventional CD4 T cells as CD4+CD127+. Findings of the study overall: Around 31% of healthy-shared Treg TCRbeta sequences appeared in patient Tconv cells.

Using immunoSEQ multiplex PCR, the repertoire was profiled, and TCRdb retains in-frame clones only, with some absent. The data show about 25,000 clones, 96% seen once. Notes on this clone: Its specificity is not known.

The sequenced sample consisted of CD4+CD127+ conventional T cells sorted from PBMCs. This sequence joins TRBV11-2 and TRBJ1-4, with 9 bases aligning to TRBD1. This receptor was identified in a human donor in good health. The CDR3 region has the DNA TGTGCCAGCAGCCCCCTCCCGGGACAGGGTGTTTCTAATGAAAAACTGTTTTTT. This gives the protein CASSPLPGQGVSNEKLFF.